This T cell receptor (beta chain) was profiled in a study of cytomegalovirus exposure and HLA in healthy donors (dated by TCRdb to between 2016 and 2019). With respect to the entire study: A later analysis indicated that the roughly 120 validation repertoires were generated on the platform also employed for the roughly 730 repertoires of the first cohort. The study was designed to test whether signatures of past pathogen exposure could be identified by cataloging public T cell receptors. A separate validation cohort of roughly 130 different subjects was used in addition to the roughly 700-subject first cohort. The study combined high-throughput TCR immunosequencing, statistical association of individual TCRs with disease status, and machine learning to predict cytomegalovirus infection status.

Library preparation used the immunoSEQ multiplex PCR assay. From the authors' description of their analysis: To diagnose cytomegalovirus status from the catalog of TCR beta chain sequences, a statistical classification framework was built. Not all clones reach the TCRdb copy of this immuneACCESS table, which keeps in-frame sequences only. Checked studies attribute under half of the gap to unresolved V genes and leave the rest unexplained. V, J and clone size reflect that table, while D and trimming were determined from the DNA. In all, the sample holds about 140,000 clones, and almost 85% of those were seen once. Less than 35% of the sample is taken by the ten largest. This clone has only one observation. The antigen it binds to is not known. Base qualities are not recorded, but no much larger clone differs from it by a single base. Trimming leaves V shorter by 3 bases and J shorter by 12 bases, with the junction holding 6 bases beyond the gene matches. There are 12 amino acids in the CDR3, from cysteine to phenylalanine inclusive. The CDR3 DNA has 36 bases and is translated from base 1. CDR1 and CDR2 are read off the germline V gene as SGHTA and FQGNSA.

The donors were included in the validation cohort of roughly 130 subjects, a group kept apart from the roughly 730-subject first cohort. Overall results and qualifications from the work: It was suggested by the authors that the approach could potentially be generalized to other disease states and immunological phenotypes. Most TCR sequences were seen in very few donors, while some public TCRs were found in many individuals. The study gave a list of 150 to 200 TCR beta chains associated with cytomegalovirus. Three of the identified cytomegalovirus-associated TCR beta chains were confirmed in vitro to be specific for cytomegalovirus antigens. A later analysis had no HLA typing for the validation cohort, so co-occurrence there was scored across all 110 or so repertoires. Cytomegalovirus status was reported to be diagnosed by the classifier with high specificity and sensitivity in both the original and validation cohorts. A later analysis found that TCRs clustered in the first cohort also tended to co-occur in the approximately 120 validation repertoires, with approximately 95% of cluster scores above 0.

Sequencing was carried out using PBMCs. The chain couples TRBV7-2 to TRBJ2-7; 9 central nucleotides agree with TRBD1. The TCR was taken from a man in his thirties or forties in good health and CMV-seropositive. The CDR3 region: CASSFRDRVMYF. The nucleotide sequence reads TGTGCCAGCAGCTTCCGGGACAGGGTCATGTACTTC.